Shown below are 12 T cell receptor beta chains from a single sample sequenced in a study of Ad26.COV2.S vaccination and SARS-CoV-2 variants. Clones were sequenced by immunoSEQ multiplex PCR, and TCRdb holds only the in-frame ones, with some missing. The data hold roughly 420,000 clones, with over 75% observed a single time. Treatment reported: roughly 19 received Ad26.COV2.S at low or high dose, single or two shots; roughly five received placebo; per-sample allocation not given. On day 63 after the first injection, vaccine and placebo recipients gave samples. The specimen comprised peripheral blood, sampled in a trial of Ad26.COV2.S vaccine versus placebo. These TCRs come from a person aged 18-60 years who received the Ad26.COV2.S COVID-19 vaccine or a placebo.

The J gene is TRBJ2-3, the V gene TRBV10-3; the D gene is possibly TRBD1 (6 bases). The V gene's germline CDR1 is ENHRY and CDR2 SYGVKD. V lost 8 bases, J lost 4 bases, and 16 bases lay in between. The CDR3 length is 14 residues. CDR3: CAIGGTGKSDTQYF. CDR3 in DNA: TGTGCCATCGGGGGAACAGGGAAATCAGATACGCAGTATTTT.

CDR3 amino acids: CASSPGVSNQPQHF. DNA for the CDR3: TGCGCCAGCAGCCCGGGGGTGAGCAATCAGCCCCAGCATTTT. This sequence joins TRBV5-1 and TRBJ1-5; D is perhaps TRBD1 (5 bases). This CDR3 is 14 amino acids long. In germline, CDR1 is SGHRS, CDR2 YFSETQ. Trimming removed 4 bases from V and 1 base from J, with 9 bases in between. Drawing the rest from reference TRBV5-1 and TRBJ1-5, the complete variable domain is KAGVTQTPRYLIKTRGQQVTLSCSPISGHRSVSWYQQTPGQGLQFLFEYFSETQRNKGNFPGRFSGRQFSNSRSEMNVSTLELGDSALYLCASSPGVSNQPQHFGDGTRLSIL.

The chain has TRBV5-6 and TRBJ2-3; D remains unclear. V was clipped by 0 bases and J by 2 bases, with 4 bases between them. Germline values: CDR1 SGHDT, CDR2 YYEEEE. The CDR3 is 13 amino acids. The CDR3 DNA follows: TGTGCCAGCAGCTTGGACTACACAGATACGCAGTATTTT. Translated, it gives CASSLDYTDTQYF.

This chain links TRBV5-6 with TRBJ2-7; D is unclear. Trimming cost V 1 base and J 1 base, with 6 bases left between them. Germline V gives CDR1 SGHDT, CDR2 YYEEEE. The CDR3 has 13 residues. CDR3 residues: CASSLRVSYEQYF. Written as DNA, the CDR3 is TGTGCCAGCAGCTTGAGGGTTTCCTACGAGCAGTACTTC.

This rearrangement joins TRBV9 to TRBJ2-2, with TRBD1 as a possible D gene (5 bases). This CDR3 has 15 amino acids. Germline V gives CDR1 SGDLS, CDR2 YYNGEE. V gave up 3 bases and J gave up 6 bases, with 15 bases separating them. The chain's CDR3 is CASSDWGGIAGELFF. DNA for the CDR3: TGTGCCAGCAGCGATTGGGGCGGAATCGCCGGGGAGCTGTTTTTT.

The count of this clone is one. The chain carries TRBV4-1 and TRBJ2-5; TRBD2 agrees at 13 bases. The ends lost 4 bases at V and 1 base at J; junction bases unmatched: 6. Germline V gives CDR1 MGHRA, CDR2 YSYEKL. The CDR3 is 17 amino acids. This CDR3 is CASSPAGTSGIQETQYF. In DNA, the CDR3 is TGCGCCAGCAGCCCTGCCGGGACTAGCGGGATCCAAGAGACCCAGTACTTC.

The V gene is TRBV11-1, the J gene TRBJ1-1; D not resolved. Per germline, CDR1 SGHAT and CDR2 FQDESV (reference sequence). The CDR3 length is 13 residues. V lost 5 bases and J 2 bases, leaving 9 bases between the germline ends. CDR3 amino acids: CASSHRRNTEAFF. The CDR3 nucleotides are TGTGCCAGCAGCCATAGGAGAAACACTGAAGCTTTCTTT.

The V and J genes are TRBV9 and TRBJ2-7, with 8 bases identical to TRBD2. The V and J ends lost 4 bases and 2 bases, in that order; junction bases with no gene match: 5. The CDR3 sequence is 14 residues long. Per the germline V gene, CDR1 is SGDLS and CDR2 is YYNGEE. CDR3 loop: CASSPAGLAYEQYF. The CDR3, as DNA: TGTGCCAGCAGCCCGGCGGGACTAGCCTACGAGCAGTACTTC. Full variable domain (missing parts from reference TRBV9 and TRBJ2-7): DSGVTQTPKHLITATGQRVTLRCSPRSGDLSVYWYQQSLDQGLQFLIQYYNGEERAKGNILERFSAQQFPDLHSELNLSSLELGDSALYFCASSPAGLAYEQYFGPGTRLTVT.

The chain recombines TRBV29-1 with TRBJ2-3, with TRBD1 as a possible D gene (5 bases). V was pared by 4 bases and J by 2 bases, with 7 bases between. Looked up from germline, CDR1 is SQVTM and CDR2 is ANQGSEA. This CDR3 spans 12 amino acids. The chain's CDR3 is CSVGQNTDTQYF. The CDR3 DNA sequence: TGCAGCGTTGGACAGAACACAGATACGCAGTATTTT.

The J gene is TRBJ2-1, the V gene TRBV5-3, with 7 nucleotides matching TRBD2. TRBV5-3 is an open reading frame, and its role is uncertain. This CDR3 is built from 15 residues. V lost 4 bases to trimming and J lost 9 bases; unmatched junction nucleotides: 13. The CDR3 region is CARSHPGLTTGEQFF. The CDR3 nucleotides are TGTGCCAGAAGCCACCCGGGACTAACCACGGGTGAGCAGTTCTTC.

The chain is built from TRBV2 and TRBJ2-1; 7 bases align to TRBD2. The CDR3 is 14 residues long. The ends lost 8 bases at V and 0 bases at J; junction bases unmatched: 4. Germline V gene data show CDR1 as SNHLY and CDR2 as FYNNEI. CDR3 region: CASLAESSYNEQFF. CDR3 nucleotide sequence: TGTGCCAGCCTAGCGGAATCCTCCTACAATGAGCAGTTCTTC.

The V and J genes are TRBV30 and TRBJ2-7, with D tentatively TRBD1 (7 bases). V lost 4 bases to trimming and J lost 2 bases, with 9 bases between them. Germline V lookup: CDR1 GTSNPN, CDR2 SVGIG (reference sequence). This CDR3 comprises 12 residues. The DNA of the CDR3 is TGTGCCTGGACAGGGGGGACCTACGAGCAGTACTTC. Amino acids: CAWTGGTYEQYF.